Here is one T cell receptor beta chain with its context. Its antigen is not known. This entry belongs to a study of T cell responses to AZD1222 COVID-19 vaccine. Findings and caveats of the study: None of the repertoires were sampled until the peak T cell response had passed. Close to half of all spike-specific TCRs reportedly target regions of the variants that are unmutated.

Generated by immunoSEQ multiplex PCR, the TCRdb table keeps only in-frame clones and is missing some. The sample carries some 74,000 clones, 90% recorded once. The germline CDR1 and CDR2 sequences are MDHEN and SYDVKM. Trimming at V came to 5 bases and at J to 4 bases, leaving 11 bases not matched to a gene. CDR3 length equals 17 residues. The material sequenced was peripheral blood, taken 28 days after the second AZD1222 dose. This rearrangement joins TRBV28 to TRBJ1-6, with 7 nucleotides matching TRBD1. The TCR sequence derives from an adult who received the AZD1222 COVID-19 vaccine. The CDR3 loop is CASSTGTVQAYNSPLHF. The CDR3 DNA sequence: TGTGCCAGCAGTACCGGGACAGTACAAGCTTATAATTCACCCCTCCACTTT.